The 15 T cell receptor beta chains presented below share a single source sample, sequenced in a study of CD8 T cells in Susac syndrome. RNA in amounts of roughly 0.5 to 1 ug was reverse transcribed with random hexamers. TCRdb ran MiXCR on the immunoSEQ multiplex PCR reads and lists one entry per CDR3 protein. The profile shows 100,000 to 150,000 distinct CDR3 sequences, approximately 93% of them singletons. Sequenced sample: CD8+ T cells from PBMCs. These receptors came from a human donor with multiple sclerosis.

This chain uses TRBV27 with TRBJ1-2, with TRBD1 as a possible D gene (5 bases). V lost 5 bases, J lost 4 bases, and 20 bases lay in between. This CDR3 has 16 residues. Germline V gives CDR1 MNHEY, CDR2 SMNVEV (reference sequence). CDR3 residues: CASSTDGTPGGYGYTF. The CDR3 nucleotides read TGTGCCAGCAGTACCGACGGGACCCCGGGGGGCTATGGCTACACCTTC.

This chain joins TRBV19 and TRBJ1-5, with 7 positions matching TRBD1. CDR3 length: 15 residues. V lost 6 bases and J lost 6; bases outside the gene matches: 11. Germline CDR1 is LNHDA and CDR2 is SQIVND (reference sequence). CDR3 region: CASSRQDRVGQPQHF. For the CDR3, the DNA is TGTGCCAGTAGCCGTCAAGACAGGGTGGGTCAGCCCCAGCATTTT.

V and J are TRBV7-8 and TRBJ1-5; D is undetermined. Trimming pared 0 bases from V and 6 bases from J, leaving 15 bases between. Germline CDR1 is SGHVS and CDR2 is FQNEAQ. The CDR3 loop spans 16 amino acids. The CDR3 reads CASSLAGTPVGQPQHF. In DNA, the CDR3 is TGTGCCAGCAGCTTAGCGGGCACCCCGGTGGGTCAGCCCCAGCATTTT. The whole variable domain, remainder taken from reference TRBV7-8 and TRBJ1-5, is GAGVSQSPRYKVAKRGQDVALRCDPISGHVSLFWYQQALGQGPEFLTYFQNEAQLDKSGLPSDRFFAERPEGSVSTLKIQRTQQEDSAVYLCASSLAGTPVGQPQHFGDGTRLSIL.

This chain links TRBV7-9 with TRBJ2-7; TRBD1 matches 10 bases. CDR3 length: 14 residues. With 4 bases clipped from V and 7 bases from J, the junction kept 7 bases outside the gene matches. Germline V CDR1 and CDR2: SEHNR, FQNEAQ (reference sequence). The CDR3, as DNA: TGTGCCAGCAGCTCAACGGGACAGGGGCGTGAGCAGTACTTC. Translation: CASSSTGQGREQYF.

A note on this clonotype: The junction departs from germline at one end; a sequencing error may be responsible. The chain joins TRBV7-9 to TRBJ2-1; D remains unclear. Germline CDR1 reads SEHNR; CDR2 reads FQNEAQ (reference sequence). CDR3 length: 13 amino acids. The CDR3: CASSLGPNRIQVF. The CDR3 nucleotides read TGTGCCAGCAGCTTAGGTCCTAACCGGATCCAGGTCTTC.

The sample holds one count of this clonotype. The J gene is TRBJ1-2, the V gene TRBV23-1; D not resolved. TRBV23-1 falls under the ORF class, with uncertain function. This CDR3 spans 15 amino acids. The V gene lost 1 base and the J gene lost 7 bases, with 16 bases spanning the gap. CDR3 loop: CASSQYFTVRAGYTF. Written as DNA, the CDR3 is TGCGCCAGCAGTCAATATTTCACAGTGAGGGCTGGCTACACCTTC.

V and J are TRBV6-6 and TRBJ2-2; possibly TRBD2 for D (6 bases). The ends were cut back, 8 bases at V and 4 bases at J, with 14 bases in the middle. This CDR3 region has 14 residues. Germline CDR1 MNHNY, CDR2 SVGAGI (reference sequence). In nucleotides, the CDR3 is TGTGCCAGCGGGTCGGGGGTTGCCACCGGGGAGCTGTTTTTT. This translates into CASGSGVATGELFF.

This clonotype was seen just once. CDR3 in DNA: TGTGCCAGCAGCTCCGACCTGAACTTCGCCACAGATACGCAGTATTTT. Its protein product is CASSSDLNFATDTQYF. The chain combines TRBV3-1 with TRBJ2-3; D is unclear. The CDR3 sequence is 16 residues long. Looked up from germline, CDR1 is LGHDT and CDR2 is YNNKEL (reference sequence). The ends were cut back, 5 bases at V and 2 bases at J, with 17 bases in the middle.

The rearrangement links TRBV10-3 to TRBJ2-3, with 10 bases identical to TRBD2. CDR1 and CDR2 (germline): ENHRY, SYGVKD. This CDR3 spans 14 amino acids. The junction had 5 bases not matched to a gene; V was cut back by 10 bases and J by 1 base. CDR3 sequence: CASSSGGRTDTQYF. CDR3 nucleotide sequence: TGTGCCAGCTCTAGCGGGGGACGCACAGATACGCAGTATTTT.

The chain employs TRBV12-3 or TRBV12-4 and TRBJ1-4; 7 bases map to TRBD1. J gave up 4 bases and V 6 bases, and 5 bases lay outside the gene matches. CDR3 length: 14 residues. The CDR3 spells CASRTGQHNEKLFF. DNA of the CDR3: TGTGCCAGCAGGACGGGACAGCATAATGAAAAACTGTTTTTT.

This clonotype was recorded only once. This chain links TRBV12-3 or TRBV12-4 with TRBJ2-1; D ambiguous. V lost 5 bases and J lost 3, with 14 bases in between. The CDR3 is 15 amino acids. CDR3 sequence (DNA): TGTGCCAGCAGTCCCAGACGGAGCTACTACAATGAGCAGTTCTTC. Translated: CASSPRRSYYNEQFF.

The CDR3 nucleotides are TGTGCCAGTAGACAACGGGCCTACACCGGGGAGCTGTTTTTT. The encoded protein is CASRQRAYTGELFF. The gene calls are TRBV19 and TRBJ2-2; D call uncertain. V lost 6 bases to trimming and J lost 3 bases, with 11 bases between them. Germline V CDR1 and CDR2: LNHDA, SQIVND (reference sequence). The CDR3 runs 14 residues.

This clonotype has just one count. The rearrangement joins TRBV9 to TRBJ2-3; D is uncertain. The CDR3 is 12 amino acids. CDR1 and CDR2 (germline): SGDLS, YYNGEE. Trimming took 4 bases from V and 4 from J, leaving 7 bases between them. CDR3 coding DNA: TGTGCCAGCAGCCCCTACTCAGATACGCAGTATTTT. Translation: CASSPYSDTQYF.

The chain couples TRBV15 to TRBJ1-2, with D perhaps matching TRBD1 (6 bases). Trimming took 5 bases from V and 5 from J, leaving 15 bases between them. The CDR3 runs 14 residues. Germline V lookup: CDR1 LNHNV, CDR2 YYDKDF (reference sequence). CDR3 amino acids: CATSRSDRPYGYTF. CDR3 coding DNA: TGTGCCACCAGCCGATCTGACAGGCCTTATGGCTACACCTTC.

The chain recombines TRBV7-9 with TRBJ1-2, with D perhaps TRBD1 (5 bases). The CDR3 has 15 residues. Germline V lookup: CDR1 SEHNR, CDR2 FQNEAQ (reference sequence). V gave up 4 bases and J gave up 4 bases, with 16 bases separating them. The CDR3 here is CASSWGSPGPYGYTF. The CDR3, as DNA: TGTGCCAGCAGCTGGGGCTCCCCGGGGCCCTATGGCTACACCTTC.